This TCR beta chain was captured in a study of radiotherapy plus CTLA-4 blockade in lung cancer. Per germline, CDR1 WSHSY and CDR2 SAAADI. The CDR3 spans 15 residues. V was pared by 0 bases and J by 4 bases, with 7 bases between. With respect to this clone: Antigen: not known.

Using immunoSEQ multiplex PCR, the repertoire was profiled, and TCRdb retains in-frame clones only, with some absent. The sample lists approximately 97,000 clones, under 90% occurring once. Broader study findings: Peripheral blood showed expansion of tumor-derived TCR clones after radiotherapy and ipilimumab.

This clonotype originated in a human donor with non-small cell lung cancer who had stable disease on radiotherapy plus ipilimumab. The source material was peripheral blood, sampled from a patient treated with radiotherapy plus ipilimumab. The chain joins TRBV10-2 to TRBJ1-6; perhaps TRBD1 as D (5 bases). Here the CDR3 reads CASSESTVYNSPLHF. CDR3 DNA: TGCGCCAGCAGTGAGTCGACAGTTTATAATTCACCCCTCCACTTT.